Below are 10 T cell receptor beta chains sequenced from a single sample in a study of blood T cell repertoires in COVID-19. This table comes from immunoSEQ multiplex PCR, and its TCRdb copy is limited to in-frame clones, with some not included. The sample lists a few hundred thousand clones; about 84% were seen once. Material for sequencing was peripheral blood. The receptor set was obtained from a woman between 50 and 59 years old with acute or convalescent COVID-19.

This clone came up many times. V and J are TRBV28 and TRBJ2-7; D is possibly TRBD2 (5 bases). The germline V gene encodes CDR1 MDHEN and CDR2 SYDVKM. This CDR3 is 13 amino acids long. Trimming shortened V by 7 bases and J by 5 bases, and 15 bases separated the two germline ends. The DNA for the CDR3 is TGTGCCAGCATCGAAGCGAGGCGGGACGAGCAGTACTTC. This encodes CASIEARRDEQYF.

V usage is TRBV9 and J usage is TRBJ2-1, with TRBD1 matching over 9 bases. Germline V CDR1 and CDR2: SGDLS, YYNGEE. The CDR3 loop spans 17 amino acids. V was clipped by 3 bases and J by 8 bases; unmatched bases: 15. CDR3 sequence (DNA): TGTGCCAGCAGCGGGCGTCCAGACAGGGGGATAACGGATGAGCAGTTCTTC. Protein: CASSGRPDRGITDEQFF.

This clone appeared a few times. V and J are TRBV5-4 and TRBJ1-3; 8 bases are a match to TRBD1. CDR3 size: 14 residues. With 4 bases clipped from V and 2 bases from J, the junction kept 2 bases outside the gene matches. Germline CDR1 and CDR2: SGHNT and YYREEE (reference sequence). The chain's CDR3 is CASSVTGAGNTIYF. As DNA, the CDR3 is TGTGCCAGCAGCGTGACAGGGGCTGGAAACACCATATATTTT.

The V and J genes are TRBV6-5 and TRBJ1-4; perhaps TRBD1 as D (5 bases). V was clipped by 5 bases and J by 8 bases, with 18 bases between them. Germline V gene data show CDR1 as MNHEY and CDR2 as SVGAGI. The CDR3 is 15 amino acids. The CDR3 here is CASSPRGGIREKLFF. Written as DNA, the CDR3 is TGTGCCAGCAGTCCGCGGGGGGGGATTAGAGAAAAACTGTTTTTT.

Only one count was recorded for this clone. This chain joins TRBV7-3 and TRBJ2-7; 9 nucleotides match TRBD1. This CDR3 comprises 13 residues. Germline V lookup: CDR1 SGHTA, CDR2 FQGTGA. The V segment lost 5 bases and the J segment 7 bases; nucleotides outside the gene matches: 6. In DNA, the CDR3 is TGTGCCAGCAGCCCCGGGACAGGGAGGGAGCAGTACTTC. Amino acid sequence: CASSPGTGREQYF.

The gene calls are TRBV28 and TRBJ1-3; a weak D match, TRBD1 (6 bases). Germline V CDR1 and CDR2: MDHEN, SYDVKM. There are 15 residues in the CDR3. The V gene lost 3 bases and the J gene lost 4 bases, with 13 bases spanning the gap. The CDR3 nucleotides read TGTGCCAGCAGTTTTGGGCAGGGGACCGGAAACACCATATATTTT. This sequence encodes CASSFGQGTGNTIYF.

This chain connects TRBV5-4 to TRBJ2-5; D may be TRBD2 (5 bases). Trimming cost V 0 bases and J 5 bases, with 11 bases left between them. The CDR3 extends over 14 amino acids. Germline CDR1 SGHNT, CDR2 YYREEE (reference sequence). For the CDR3, the DNA is TGTGCCAGCAGCTTGGCCGGGAAGGCGGAGACCCAGTACTTC. Translating it yields CASSLAGKAETQYF.

The chain couples TRBV20-1 to TRBJ1-5; 9 nucleotides match TRBD1. V lost 3 bases to trimming and J lost 3 bases; unmatched junction nucleotides: 6. The V gene's germline CDR1 is DFQATT and CDR2 SNEGSKA (reference sequence). This CDR3 region has 15 residues. The chain's CDR3 is CSASQGQGSNQPQHF. The CDR3 DNA reads as TGCAGTGCTAGTCAGGGACAGGGATCCAATCAGCCCCAGCATTTT.

The chain links TRBV9 to TRBJ2-2, with D tentatively TRBD1 (6 bases). CDR3 length: 14 residues. V dropped 0 bases and J dropped 6 bases, with 9 bases sitting between them. Per germline, CDR1 SGDLS and CDR2 YYNGEE. The CDR3 protein is CASSVVRTAGELFF. In nucleotides, the CDR3 is TGTGCCAGCAGCGTAGTGAGGACAGCCGGGGAGCTGTTTTTT.

The CDR3 nucleotides are TGTGCCAGCTCCGTTGCAGGGACAGGGGGTTACGAGCAGTACTTC. This encodes CASSVAGTGGYEQYF. The chain carries TRBV18 and TRBJ2-7, with 11 bases aligning to TRBD1. The junction had 8 bases not matched to a gene; V was cut back by 6 bases and J by 4 bases. Germline V CDR1 and CDR2: KGHSH, LQKENI. The CDR3 contains 15 residues. Drawing the rest from reference TRBV18 and TRBJ2-7, the complete variable domain is NAGVMQNPRHLVRRRGQEARLRCSPMKGHSHVYWYRQLPEEGLKFMVYLQKENIIDESGMPKERFSAEFPKEGPSILRIQQVVRGDSAAYFCASSVAGTGGYEQYFGPGTRLTVT.